This TCR beta chain was identified during a study of T-cell memory formation after mild COVID-19 (dated by TCRdb to the early 2020s). About the study as a whole: Most TCR sequence clusters were specific to one of the two donors. Longitudinal TCRalpha and TCRbeta repertoire sequencing tracked T-cell clones expanding and contracting after mild COVID-19 in a couple of donors. The cohort was made up of two young adult volunteers, one female and one male, who were previously healthy.

The listed sequencing device is Illumina NovaSeq 6000. cDNA libraries for TCRalpha and TCRbeta were prepared by 5'RACE using constant-segment primers, with sample barcodes and unique molecular identifiers added. Trizol reagent was used to extract RNA from every sample. Libraries were amplified in two PCR steps, with a second sample barcode and Illumina TruSeq adapters added in the second step. Sequencing of libraries was performed on an Illumina NovaSeq with 2 x 150 bp paired-end reads. The study's own analysis went as follows. The reads were demultiplexed and collapsed into UMI-guided consensus sequences using migec v1.2.7. Using mixcr v2.1.11, UMI consensuses were aligned to TRA and TRB V and J templates and then assembled into clonotypes. A clonotype was counted as expanded or contracted only if both edgeR and NoisET called the change significant, with noise models trained on biological replicates. edgeR calls used a false discovery rate-adjusted p below 0.01 and a log2 fold-change threshold of 1. PCA with hierarchical clustering of max-normalized trajectories of the 1000 most abundant clonotypes was used as exploratory dynamics analysis. Each responding clone was given a CD4 or CD8 phenotype based on the CD4+ and CD8+ repertoires, which had been sequenced separately. TCRdb redid the processing of the public reads, applying fastp at Q25 and MiXCR, and retained in-frame beta chains. Here each entry gathers all rows of one CDR3 protein and keeps the most common genes and DNA. TCRdb assigned the V and J calls; the authors' analysis was not used. Counted in this sample were 470,000 or so distinct CDR3 sequences; about 20% of them appeared once. Jointly, the top ten make up approximately 13% of the sample.

As concerns this clonotype: This receptor's antigen is unknown. No much larger clone is present one base from it, and per-base qualities are unavailable.

V is cut by 2 bases and J by 5 bases, and the space between the germline ends is 7 bases. According to the germline V gene, CDR1 reads MNHEY and CDR2 reads SVGAGI. The CDR3 covers 13 residues, taking in both the cysteine and the phenylalanine. Just the 39-base CDR3 DNA is kept, in frame starting at base 1. The research as a whole found: Whether the second-wave clones peaking on day 37 were SARS-CoV-2 specific was not confirmed. Contracting CD4+ clones were found mainly in CM and EM memory subsets, while CD8+ clones were enriched in EMRA. The study included only a couple of mild cases, and larger cohorts that include severe cases with pre-infection samples were judged to be necessary. Balanced CD4/CD8 phenotypes were observed for clones contracting from day 15 to 85, whereas a bias towards CD4+ was observed for a second wave of clones expanding from day 15 to 37. Some responding clones were detected in pre-infection memory, which suggested that pre-existing cross-reactive memory T cells had joined the SARS-CoV-2 response.

Ficoll-Paque density gradient centrifugation was used to isolate PBMCs. The source of this sequence is an adult woman who had mild COVID-19 (a few samples of this study predate the infection). The sample titles of this study are shuffled in the database, so cell type and time point are left out; the donor was told from shared clones. The sequenced sample consisted of PBMCs or a T cell subset sorted from them (not recorded which). The sequence links TRBV6-5 to TRBJ2-1, with the D gene uncertain. The CDR3 reads as follows: CASSYRGNNEQFF. The DNA sequence is as follows: TGTGCCAGCAGTTACCGCGGCAACAATGAGCAGTTCTTC.